Sequencing of this T cell receptor beta chain was carried out in a study of T-cell memory formation after mild COVID-19 (dated by TCRdb to about 2021). Study-level background: TCR sequence clusters from the two donors were found to be largely donor specific. In a couple of donors, T-cell clones that expanded and contracted after mild COVID-19 were tracked by sequencing TCRalpha and TCRbeta repertoires over time. The cohort was made up of two young adult volunteers, one female and one male, who were previously healthy. Beyond this particular receptor, the publication reports: SARS-CoV-2 specificity of the second-wave clones peaking on day 37 was not confirmed. Contracting CD4+ clones turned up mainly in the CM and EM memory subsets, whereas EMRA was where CD8+ clones were enriched. Only two mild cases were covered by the study, and larger cohorts that include severe cases with pre-infection samples were considered necessary. Balanced CD4/CD8 phenotypes were observed for clones contracting from day 15 to 85, whereas a bias towards CD4+ was observed for a second wave of clones expanding from day 15 to 37. The detection of some responding clones in pre-infection memory suggests that pre-existing cross-reactive memory T cells joined the SARS-CoV-2 response.

PBMCs were isolated by Ficoll-Paque density gradient centrifugation. The sequencer was an Illumina NovaSeq 6000. Using 5'RACE with constant-segment primers, TCRalpha and TCRbeta cDNA libraries were constructed, with sample barcodes and unique molecular identifiers added in the process. Trizol reagent was used to extract RNA from every sample. Libraries were amplified in two PCR steps, with a second sample barcode and Illumina TruSeq adapters added in the second step. Sequencing of the libraries was done on an Illumina NovaSeq, producing 2 x 150 bp paired-end reads. For the original study's pipeline: Demultiplexing of reads and collapsing into UMI-guided consensus sequences were performed with migec v1.2.7. Using mixcr v2.1.11, UMI consensuses were aligned to TRA and TRB V and J templates and then assembled into clonotypes. A clonotype was counted as expanded or contracted only if both edgeR and NoisET called the change significant, with noise models trained on biological replicates. For edgeR calls, a false discovery rate-adjusted p below 0.01 and a log2 fold-change threshold of 1 were applied. PCA with hierarchical clustering of max-normalized trajectories of the 1000 most abundant clonotypes was used as exploratory dynamics analysis. Each responding clone was given a CD4 or CD8 phenotype based on the CD4+ and CD8+ repertoires, which had been sequenced separately. The public sequencing data were trimmed at Q25 with fastp and processed into clonotypes with MiXCR by TCRdb, which kept only in-frame beta chains. Identical CDR3 protein sequences are pooled into one entry, listed with their most common genes and DNA. The V and J calls and clone size come from TCRdb's table, not from the authors' own analysis. This sample has some 88,000 distinct CDR3 sequences in its table, and 25% of those were observed once. The ten top clones hold around 45% of the sample.

The germline V gene (reference sequence) sets CDR1 to MNHNY and CDR2 to SVGAGI. Counted from cysteine to valine, this CDR3 has 16 amino acids. Only the CDR3 region is kept as DNA, spanning 48 bases read in frame from base 1. The junction shows trimming of 0 bases on V and 4 bases on J, plus 16 bases between the germline ends. About this clonotype itself: Its binding antigen is unknown. The record has no base qualities; no much larger clone is one base away.

Sequencing was performed on PBMCs or a T cell subset sorted from them (not recorded which). The TCR originated in a man between 18 and 29 years old who had mild COVID-19 (a few samples of this study predate the infection). The sample titles of this study are shuffled in the database, so cell type and time point are left out; the donor was told from shared clones. Here the chain combines TRBV6-6 and TRBJ2-7, with an unclear D gene assignment. This receptor carries the CDR3 CASSYSGLGLHYEQYV. The DNA is as follows: TGTGCCAGCAGTTACTCAGGCCTGGGTCTGCATTACGAGCAGTACGTC.